Listed below are T cell receptor beta chains from one sample, sequenced in a study of identical twins. TCRdb ran MiXCR on the 5' RACE reads and lists one entry per CDR3 protein. The repertoire includes 690,000 or so distinct CDR3 sequences, over 8.5% of them detected once, and approximately 0.89% sits in the top ten. The same data also contributed to another study, on yellow fever vaccine responses in identical twins.

The material sequenced was PBMCs. The receptors stem from a woman in her late teens or twenties in good health. Each CDR3 is given with its conserved first and last residue. D genes are given only for firm matches. Not all rows give a size; the values are once, few, many and, for expanded clones, a class.

TGTGCCACCAGCAGGTCAACAGGGGCGGGTGAAAAACTGTTTTTT | CATSRSTGAGEKLFF | TRBJ1-4 | NA | TRBD1 | TRBV15 | 15
TGCGCCAGCACAAAAGGCTGGGGACAGGGCAAATTAAACACTGAAGCTTTCTTT | CASTKGWGQGKLNTEAFF | TRBJ1-1 | NA | TRBD1 | TRBV5-1 | 18
TGCAGTGCTAGAGATCCCAGGGTTGGATACGAGCAGTACTTC | CSARDPRVGYEQYF | TRBJ2-7 | few | NA | TRBV20-1 | 14
TGTGCCAGCAGCTGTAGTTGTGACATACGGGGCACCGGGGAGCTGTTTTTT | CASSCSCDIRGTGELFF | TRBJ2-2 | NA | NA | TRBV21-1 | 17
TGCGCCAGCAGCTCGATCGGGTCTTGGGGGAATGAGCAGTTCTTC | CASSSIGSWGNEQFF | TRBJ2-1 | few | NA | TRBV5-1 | 15
TGTGCCATCAATAAGGACGTTAACAATGAGCAGTTCTTC | CAINKDVNNEQFF | TRBJ2-1 | NA | NA | TRBV10-3 | 13
TGCAGTGCTAGAGAGAACCCCTGGGGTAGGGCAAGTAAATTCAATCAGCCCCAGCATTTT | CSARENPWGRASKFNQPQHF | TRBJ1-5 | many | NA | TRBV20-1 | 20
TGCAGTGCCCACCTCGGCCTTGAGGGCACCTACGAGCAGTACTTC | CSAHLGLEGTYEQYF | TRBJ2-7 | NA | NA | TRBV20-1 | 15
TGTGCCAGCAGTGCGAACAGTGGGGGAGAAAAACTGTTTTTT | CASSANSGGEKLFF | TRBJ1-4 | few | NA | TRBV12-3/TRBV12-4 | 14
TGTGCCAGCAGCTTAGAGGGACTAGCGGGGTCACAAGAGACCCAGTACTTC | CASSLEGLAGSQETQYF | TRBJ2-5 | few | TRBD2 | TRBV7-9 | 17
TGCAGTGCTAAACCAGATACGCAGTATTTT | CSAKPDTQYF | TRBJ2-3 | few | NA | TRBV20-1 | 10
TGTGCCAGCAGCTTAGGTGGCCTAGCGCCTGACAATGAGCAGTTCTTC | CASSLGGLAPDNEQFF | TRBJ2-1 | NA | NA | TRBV11-3 | 16
TGTGCCAGCAGTTTTATAGCGGGAGGGCCTAGAAATGGGTTCTTC | CASSFIAGGPRNGFF | TRBJ2-1 | NA | TRBD2 | TRBV6-5 | 15
TGTGCCAGCAGCGGATCAGGGAGGTTAAACACTGAAGCTTTCTTT | CASSGSGRLNTEAFF | TRBJ1-1 | few | NA | TRBV9 | 15
TGTGCCAGCAGGGCTAACCGCCCTAGCACAGATACGCAGTATTTT | CASRANRPSTDTQYF | TRBJ2-3 | NA | NA | TRBV2 | 15
TGTGCCAGCAGTTTATCAGGCGGGAGAGGTTACGAGCAGTACTTC | CASSLSGGRGYEQYF | TRBJ2-7 | many | TRBD2 | TRBV27 | 15
TGCGCCAGCAGCCAAGTTCTAGCGGGGGGGCTTGGGGAGCTGTTTTTT | CASSQVLAGGLGELFF | TRBJ2-2 | NA | TRBD2 | TRBV4-1 | 16
TGCGCCAGCAGAGGGACAGGGGAAATCGAGCAGTACTTC | CASRGTGEIEQYF | TRBJ2-7 | few | TRBD1 | TRBV5-1 | 13
TGTGCCAGCAGTGAAAAAGAGGACGAGCAGTACTTC | CASSEKEDEQYF | TRBJ2-7 | few | NA | TRBV25-1 | 12
TGCAGTGCACTCAGTTACACTGAAGCTTTCTTT | CSALSYTEAFF | TRBJ1-1 | NA | NA | TRBV20-1 | 11
TGCGCCAGCAGCCAAGATCGGGGGGCGAGGCAGACCCAGTACTTC | CASSQDRGARQTQYF | TRBJ2-5 | few | NA | TRBV4-3 | 15
TGTGCCAGCAGTTACAGGCGGGGCGGCGGCTACACCTTC | CASSYRRGGGYTF | TRBJ1-2 | many | NA | TRBV6-5 | 13
TGTGCCAGCAGTTTCATAAGGACAGGAGGCACTGAAGCTTTCTTT | CASSFIRTGGTEAFF | TRBJ1-1 | few | TRBD1 | TRBV28 | 15
TGTGCCAGCAGTTACTCGAGAAAACCCGCATCGGGACAGGGAGTCTCCTACGAGCAGTACTTC | CASSYSRKPASGQGVSYEQYF | TRBJ2-7 | NA | TRBD1 | TRBV6-2/TRBV6-3 | 21
TGTGCCAGCAGCCGACTGGGGGATGACACGCAGTATTTT | CASSRLGDDTQYF | TRBJ2-3 | many | NA | TRBV5-6 | 13
TGTGCCAGCAGCGTAGAGGGAGCGCGAGGGGCCATTCAGTACTTC | CASSVEGARGAIQYF | TRBJ2-4 | NA | NA | TRBV9 | 15
TGTGCCAGCAGTACGGGACAGGGGATGGACCATGAGCAGTTCTTC | CASSTGQGMDHEQFF | TRBJ2-1 | NA | TRBD1 | TRBV28 | 15